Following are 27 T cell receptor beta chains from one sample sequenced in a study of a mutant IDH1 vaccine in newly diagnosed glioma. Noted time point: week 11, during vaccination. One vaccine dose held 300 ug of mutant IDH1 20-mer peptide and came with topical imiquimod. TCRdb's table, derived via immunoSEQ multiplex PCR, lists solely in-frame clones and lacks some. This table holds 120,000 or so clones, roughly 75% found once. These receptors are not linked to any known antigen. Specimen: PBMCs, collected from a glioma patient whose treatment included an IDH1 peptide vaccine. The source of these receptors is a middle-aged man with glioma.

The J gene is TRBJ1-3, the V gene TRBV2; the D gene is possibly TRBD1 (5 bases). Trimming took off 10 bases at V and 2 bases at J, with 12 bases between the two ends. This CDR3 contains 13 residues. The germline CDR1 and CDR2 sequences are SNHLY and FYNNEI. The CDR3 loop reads CATVLGAGNTIYF. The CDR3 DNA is TGTGCCACAGTTCTAGGGGCTGGAAACACCATATATTTT.

The CDR3, as DNA: TGCGCCAGCAGCTTGGATCCCAGGGGGACCGGGGAGCTGTTTTTT. It encodes CASSLDPRGTGELFF. The chain carries TRBV5-1 and TRBJ2-2; 7 bases map to TRBD1. This CDR3 has 15 residues. The ends lost 0 bases at V and 5 bases at J; junction bases unmatched: 4. Germline V gene lookup returns CDR1 SGHRS and CDR2 YFSETQ.

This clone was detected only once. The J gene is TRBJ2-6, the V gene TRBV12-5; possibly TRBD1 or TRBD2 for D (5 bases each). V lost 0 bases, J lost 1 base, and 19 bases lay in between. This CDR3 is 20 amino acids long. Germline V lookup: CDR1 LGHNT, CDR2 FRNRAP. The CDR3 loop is CASGLVRTLRDGSGANVLTF. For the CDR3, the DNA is TGTGCTAGTGGTTTGGTCCGTACATTGAGGGACGGGTCTGGGGCCAACGTCCTGACTTTC.

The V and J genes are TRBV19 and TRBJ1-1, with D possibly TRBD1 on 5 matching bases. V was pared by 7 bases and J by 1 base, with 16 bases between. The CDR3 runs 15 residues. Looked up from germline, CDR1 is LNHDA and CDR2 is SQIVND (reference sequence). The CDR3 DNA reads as TGTGCCAGTAAATTGAGCAGACAGACGAACACTGAAGCTTTCTTT. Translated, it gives CASKLSRQTNTEAFF.

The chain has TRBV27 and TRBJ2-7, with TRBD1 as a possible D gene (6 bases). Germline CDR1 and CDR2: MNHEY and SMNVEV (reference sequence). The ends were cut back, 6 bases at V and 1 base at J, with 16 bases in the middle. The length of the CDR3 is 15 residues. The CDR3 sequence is CASSPQGLTSYEQYF. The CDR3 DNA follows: TGTGCCAGCAGCCCCCAGGGGCTAACTTCCTACGAGCAGTACTTC.

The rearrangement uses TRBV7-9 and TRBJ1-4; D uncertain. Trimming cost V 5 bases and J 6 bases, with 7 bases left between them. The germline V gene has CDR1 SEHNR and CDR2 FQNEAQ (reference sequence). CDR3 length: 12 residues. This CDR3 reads CASSERDEKLFF. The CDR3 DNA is TGTGCCAGCAGCGAGCGAGATGAAAAACTGTTTTTT.

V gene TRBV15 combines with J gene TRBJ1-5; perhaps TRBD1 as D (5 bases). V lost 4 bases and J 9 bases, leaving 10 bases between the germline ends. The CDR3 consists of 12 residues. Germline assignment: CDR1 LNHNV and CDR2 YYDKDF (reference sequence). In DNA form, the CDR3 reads TGTGCCACCAGCACCTCAGGGTGGCCCCAGCATTTT. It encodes CATSTSGWPQHF. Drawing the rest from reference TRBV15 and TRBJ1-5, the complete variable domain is DAMVIQNPRYQVTQFGKPVTLSCSQTLNHNVMYWYQQKSSQAPKLLFHYYDKDFNNEADTPDNFQSRRPNTSFCFLDIRSPGLGDTAMYLCATSTSGWPQHFGDGTRLSIL.

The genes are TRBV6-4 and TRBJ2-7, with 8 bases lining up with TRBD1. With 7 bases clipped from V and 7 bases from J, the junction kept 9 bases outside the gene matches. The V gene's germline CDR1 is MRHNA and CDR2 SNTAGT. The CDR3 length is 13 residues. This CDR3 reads CASTGGQGYEQYF. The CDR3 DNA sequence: TGTGCCAGCACCGGAGGACAGGGTTATGAGCAGTACTTC.

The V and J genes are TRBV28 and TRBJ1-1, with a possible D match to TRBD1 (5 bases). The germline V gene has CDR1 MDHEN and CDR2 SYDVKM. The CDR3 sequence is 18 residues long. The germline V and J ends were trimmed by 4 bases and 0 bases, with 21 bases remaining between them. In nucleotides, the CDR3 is TGTGCCAGCAGTTCCCTTATGGCAGGGTCGGCGATGAACACTGAAGCTTTCTTT. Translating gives CASSSLMAGSAMNTEAFF. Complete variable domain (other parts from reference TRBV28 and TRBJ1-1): DVKVTQSSRYLVKRTGEKVFLECVQDMDHENMFWYRQDPGLGLRLIYFSYDVKMKEKGDIPEGYSVSREKKERFSLILESASTNQTSMYLCASSSLMAGSAMNTEAFFGQGTRLTVV.

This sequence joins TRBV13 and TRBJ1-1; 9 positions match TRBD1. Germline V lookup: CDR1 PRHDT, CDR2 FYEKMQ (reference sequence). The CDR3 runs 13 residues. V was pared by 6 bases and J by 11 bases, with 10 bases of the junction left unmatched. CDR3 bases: TGTGCCAGCAGTCGGACAGGGGTAACCCGGGCTTTCTTT. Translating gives CASSRTGVTRAFF.

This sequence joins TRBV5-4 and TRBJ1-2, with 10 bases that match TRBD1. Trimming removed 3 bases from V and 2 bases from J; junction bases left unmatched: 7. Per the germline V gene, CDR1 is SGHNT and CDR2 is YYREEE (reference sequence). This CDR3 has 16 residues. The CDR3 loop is CASSSGQGLSNYGYTF. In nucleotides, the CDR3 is TGTGCCAGCAGCTCGGGACAGGGGTTATCGAACTATGGCTACACCTTC.

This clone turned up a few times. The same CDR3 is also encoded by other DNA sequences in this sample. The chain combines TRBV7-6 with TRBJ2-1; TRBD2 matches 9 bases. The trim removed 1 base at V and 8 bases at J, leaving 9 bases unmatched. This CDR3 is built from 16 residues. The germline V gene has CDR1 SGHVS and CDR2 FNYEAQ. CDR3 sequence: CASSLGGGRALDEQFF. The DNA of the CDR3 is TGTGCCAGCAGCTTAGGTGGCGGGAGGGCCTTGGATGAGCAGTTCTTC. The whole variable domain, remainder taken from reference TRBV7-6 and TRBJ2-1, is GAGVSQSPRYKVTKRGQDVALRCDPISGHVSLYWYRQALGQGPEFLTYFNYEAQQDKSGLPNDRFSAERPEGSISTLTIQRTEQRDSAMYRCASSLGGGRALDEQFFGPGTRLTVL.

The DNA of the CDR3 is TGTGCCAGCAGCTCGGACCTCTCCTACGAGCAGTACTTC. Translated: CASSSDLSYEQYF. The rearrangement links TRBV7-8 to TRBJ2-7, with D hard to call. V lost 4 bases and J 0 bases, leaving 7 bases between the germline ends. The CDR3 runs to 13 residues. Per germline, CDR1 SGHVS and CDR2 FQNEAQ.

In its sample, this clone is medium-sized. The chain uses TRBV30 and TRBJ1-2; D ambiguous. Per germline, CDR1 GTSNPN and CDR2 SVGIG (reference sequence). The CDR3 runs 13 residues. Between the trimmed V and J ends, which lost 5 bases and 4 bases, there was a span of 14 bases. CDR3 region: CAWWTREGYGYTF. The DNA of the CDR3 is TGTGCCTGGTGGACTCGGGAGGGCTATGGCTACACCTTC.

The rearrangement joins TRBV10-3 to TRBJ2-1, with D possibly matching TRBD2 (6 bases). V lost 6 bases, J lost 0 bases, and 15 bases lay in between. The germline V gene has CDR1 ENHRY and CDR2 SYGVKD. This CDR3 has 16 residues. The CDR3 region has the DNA TGTGCCATCAGATCCATAGCGGAGAGCTCCTACAATGAGCAGTTCTTC. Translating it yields CAIRSIAESSYNEQFF.

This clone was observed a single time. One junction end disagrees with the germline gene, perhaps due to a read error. CDR3 sequence (DNA): TGTGCCAGAAGTGGGGGATCTAGCACAGATACGCAGTATTTT. This sequence encodes CARSGGSSTDTQYF. The rearrangement uses TRBV2 and TRBJ2-3; TRBD1 or TRBD2 may be the D gene (5 bases each). This CDR3 region has 14 residues. CDR1 SNHLY and CDR2 FYNNEI come from the germline V gene.

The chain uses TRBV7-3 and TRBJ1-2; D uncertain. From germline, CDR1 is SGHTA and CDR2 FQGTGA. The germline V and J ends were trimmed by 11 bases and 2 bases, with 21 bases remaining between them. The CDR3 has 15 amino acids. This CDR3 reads CASTYGELTNYGYTF. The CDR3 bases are TGTGCCTCGACTTACGGGGAACTTACAAACTATGGCTACACCTTC.

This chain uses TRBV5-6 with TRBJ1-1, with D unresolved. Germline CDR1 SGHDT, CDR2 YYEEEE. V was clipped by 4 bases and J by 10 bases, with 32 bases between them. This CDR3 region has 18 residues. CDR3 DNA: TGTGCCAGCAGCCCGAGTTTGGCCCCTGGACTATCCGCAGTTGGAGCTTTCTTT. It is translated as CASSPSLAPGLSAVGAFF. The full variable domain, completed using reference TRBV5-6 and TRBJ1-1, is DAGVTQSPTHLIKTRGQQVTLRCSPKSGHDTVSWYQQALGQGPQFIFQYYEEEERQRGNFPDRFSGHQFPNYSSELNVNALLLGDSALYLCASSPSLAPGLSAVGAFFGQGTRLTVV.

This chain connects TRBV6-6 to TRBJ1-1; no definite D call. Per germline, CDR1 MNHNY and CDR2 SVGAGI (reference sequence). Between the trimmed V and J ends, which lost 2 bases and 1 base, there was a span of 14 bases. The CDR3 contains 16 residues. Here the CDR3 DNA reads TGTGCCAGCAGTTACCCAGTGGGGAAGCCGAACACTGAAGCTTTCTTT. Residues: CASSYPVGKPNTEAFF.

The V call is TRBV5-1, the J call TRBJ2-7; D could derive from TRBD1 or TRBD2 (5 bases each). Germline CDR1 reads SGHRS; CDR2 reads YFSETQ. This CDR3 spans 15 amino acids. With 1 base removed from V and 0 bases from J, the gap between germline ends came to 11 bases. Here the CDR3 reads CASSLIRDPSYEQYF. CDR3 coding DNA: TGCGCCAGCAGCTTGATCCGGGACCCCTCCTACGAGCAGTACTTC.

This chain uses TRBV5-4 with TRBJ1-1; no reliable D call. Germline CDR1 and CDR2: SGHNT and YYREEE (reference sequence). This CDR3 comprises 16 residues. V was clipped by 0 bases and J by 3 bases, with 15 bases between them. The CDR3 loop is CASSLGWTGGDTEAFF. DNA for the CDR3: TGTGCCAGCAGCTTGGGGTGGACGGGCGGGGACACTGAAGCTTTCTTT.

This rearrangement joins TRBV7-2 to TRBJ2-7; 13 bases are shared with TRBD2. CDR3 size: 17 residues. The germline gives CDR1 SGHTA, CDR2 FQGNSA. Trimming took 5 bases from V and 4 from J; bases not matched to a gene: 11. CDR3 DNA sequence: TGTGCCAGCAGCGCCGGACTAGCGGGAGTTCTAAGTTACGAGCAGTACTTC. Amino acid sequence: CASSAGLAGVLSYEQYF.

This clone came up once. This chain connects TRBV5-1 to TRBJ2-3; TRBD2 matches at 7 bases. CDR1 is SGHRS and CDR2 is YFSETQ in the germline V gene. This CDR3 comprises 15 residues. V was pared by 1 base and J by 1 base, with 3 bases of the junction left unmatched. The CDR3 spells CASSLLTSRTDTQYF. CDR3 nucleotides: TGCGCCAGCAGCTTGTTGACTAGCCGCACAGATACGCAGTATTTT.

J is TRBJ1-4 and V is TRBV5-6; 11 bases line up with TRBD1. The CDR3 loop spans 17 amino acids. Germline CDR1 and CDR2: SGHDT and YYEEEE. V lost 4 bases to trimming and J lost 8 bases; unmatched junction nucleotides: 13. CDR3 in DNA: TGTGCCAGCAGCCCCGGGACAGGGGGAGTCGGGGAGGAAAAACTGTTTTTT. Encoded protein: CASSPGTGGVGEEKLFF.

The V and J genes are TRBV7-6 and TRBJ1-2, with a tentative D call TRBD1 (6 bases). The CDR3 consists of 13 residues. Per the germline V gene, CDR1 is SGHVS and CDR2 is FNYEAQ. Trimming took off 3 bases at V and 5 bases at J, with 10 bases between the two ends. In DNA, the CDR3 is TGTGCCAGCAGCTTCAGGGGTAGTTATGGCTACACCTTC. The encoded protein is CASSFRGSYGYTF.

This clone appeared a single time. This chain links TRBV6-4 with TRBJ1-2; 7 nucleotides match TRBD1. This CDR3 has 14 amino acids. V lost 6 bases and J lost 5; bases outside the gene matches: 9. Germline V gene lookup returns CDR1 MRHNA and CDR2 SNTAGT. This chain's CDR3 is CASSPGQTDYGYTF. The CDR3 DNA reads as TGTGCCAGCAGCCCGGGACAGACTGATTATGGCTACACCTTC.

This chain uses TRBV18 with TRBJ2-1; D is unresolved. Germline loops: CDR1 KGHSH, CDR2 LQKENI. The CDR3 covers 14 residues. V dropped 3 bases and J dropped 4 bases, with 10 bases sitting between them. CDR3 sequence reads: CASSPIDPYNEQFF. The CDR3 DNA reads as TGTGCCAGCTCACCGATCGATCCATACAATGAGCAGTTCTTC.